The 23 T cell receptor beta chains reported below all come from one sample, sequenced in a study of radiation and T cells in renal cell carcinoma. Assay: immunoSEQ multiplex PCR; the TCRdb copy retains only in-frame clones and omits some. The profile shows 65,000 to 80,000 clones, 86% of them singletons. Time point of the sample: blood 2 weeks post-SBRT. Treatment here: 15 Gy SBRT to primary tumor, nephrectomy 4 weeks later. The sequenced sample was blood, obtained from a patient whose treatment included radiotherapy and nephrectomy. All receptors derive from a woman aged 45-65 years with renal cell carcinoma.

The chain couples TRBV27 to TRBJ1-5; D is unclear. The CDR3 totals 14 residues. Germline V gene data show CDR1 as MNHEY and CDR2 as SMNVEV (reference sequence). V lost 5 bases and J 2 bases, leaving 10 bases between the germline ends. The CDR3 nucleotides read TGTGCCAGCAGTAGTAGGGCGGGCAATCAGCCCCAGCATTTT. Amino acids: CASSSRAGNQPQHF.

V is TRBV5-6 and J is TRBJ1-6; D ambiguous. The CDR3 loop spans 13 amino acids. In germline, CDR1 is SGHDT, CDR2 YYEEEE. Between the trimmed V and J ends, which lost 5 bases and 9 bases, there was a span of 12 bases. The CDR3 loop is CASRTSSGSPLHF. DNA for the CDR3: TGTGCCAGCAGGACGAGCAGCGGTTCACCCCTCCACTTT.

The chain has TRBV18 and TRBJ1-5; D may be TRBD1 (6 bases). Trimming took off 3 bases at V and 1 base at J, with 13 bases between the two ends. Germline V gene data show CDR1 as KGHSH and CDR2 as LQKENI. The CDR3 length is 16 residues. This CDR3 is CASSPRQDLSNQPQHF. CDR3 bases: TGTGCCAGCTCACCCAGACAGGATTTGAGCAATCAGCCCCAGCATTTT. Looking up the rest from reference TRBV18 and TRBJ1-5 gives the full variable domain: NAGVMQNPRHLVRRRGQEARLRCSPMKGHSHVYWYRQLPEEGLKFMVYLQKENIIDESGMPKERFSAEFPKEGPSILRIQQVVRGDSAAYFCASSPRQDLSNQPQHFGDGTRLSIL.

V is TRBV5-4 and J is TRBJ2-7; TRBD1 is a possible D gene (6 bases). Germline assignment: CDR1 SGHNT and CDR2 YYREEE (reference sequence). CDR3 length equals 16 residues. V shed 4 bases and J shed 6 bases, with 23 bases lying between them. The CDR3 nucleotides are TGTGCCAGCAGCAGTACCGGGACACCGCTATTTGGCGAGCAGTACTTC. It is translated as CASSSTGTPLFGEQYF.

V and J are TRBV6-1 and TRBJ1-5; D might be TRBD1 (6 bases). Trimming removed 4 bases from V and 4 bases from J, with 11 bases in between. This CDR3 comprises 14 residues. Germline V gives CDR1 MNHNS, CDR2 SASEGT. The chain's CDR3 is CASSGGQGNQPQHF. CDR3 coding DNA: TGTGCCAGCAGTGGGGGCCAGGGGAATCAGCCCCAGCATTTT.

The chain couples TRBV19 to TRBJ1-4; a weak D match, TRBD1 (5 bases). Germline lookup yields CDR1 LNHDA and CDR2 SQIVND (reference sequence). The CDR3 covers 16 residues. The V and J ends lost 5 bases and 3 bases respectively, with 16 bases between them. Written as DNA, the CDR3 is TGTGCCAGTAGTCCGGCGGGCGGGGCCTCTAATGAAAAACTGTTTTTT. Translating gives CASSPAGGASNEKLFF.

The chain links TRBV19 to TRBJ2-7; D gene uncertain. Trimming removed 7 bases from V and 0 bases from J, with 13 bases in between. The CDR3 runs 14 residues. CDR1 and CDR2 from the germline V gene are LNHDA and SQIVND (reference sequence). The CDR3 protein is CASKLQRSSYEQYF. As DNA, the CDR3 is TGTGCCAGTAAACTACAGAGGAGCTCCTACGAGCAGTACTTC.

The gene calls are TRBV7-2 and TRBJ2-5, with 12 bases aligning to TRBD2. CDR1 and CDR2 from the germline V gene are SGHTA and FQGNSA. CDR3 length equals 15 residues. Trimming at V came to 4 bases and at J to 5 bases, leaving 5 bases not matched to a gene. In DNA, the CDR3 is TGTGCCAGCAGCTCCACTAGCGGGAGGTTCGAGACCCAGTACTTC. Amino acid sequence: CASSSTSGRFETQYF.

The V and J genes are TRBV15 and TRBJ2-3; maybe TRBD2 (6 bases). The CDR3 sequence is 16 residues long. Germline V lookup: CDR1 LNHNV, CDR2 YYDKDF (reference sequence). Deletions cut 0 bases from V and 0 bases from J, with 10 bases between. CDR3 sequence: CATSREGTGSTDTQYF. DNA of the CDR3: TGTGCCACCAGCAGAGAAGGGACTGGGAGCACAGATACGCAGTATTTT.

The V and J genes are TRBV6-1 and TRBJ2-1; 11 nucleotides agree with TRBD2. Germline V gene sequence: CDR1 MNHNS, CDR2 SASEGT. The CDR3 is made up of 16 amino acids. Germline trimming cut 1 base from V and 6 bases from J; bases unmatched to any gene: 5. The CDR3 DNA reads TGTGCCAGCAGTGAAGGGGCTGGGACTAGCGGCAATGAGCAGTTCTTC. Its protein is CASSEGAGTSGNEQFF.

The CDR3 region is CASSPTNLNQPQHF. The CDR3 coding sequence is TGTGCCAGTAGTCCGACCAACCTTAATCAGCCCCAGCATTTT. This sequence joins TRBV19 and TRBJ1-5, with unresolved D. The CDR3 contains 14 residues. V shed 5 bases and J shed 4 bases, with 12 bases lying between them. From germline, CDR1 is LNHDA and CDR2 SQIVND (reference sequence).

The chain links TRBV18 to TRBJ2-2; no clear D gene. With 2 bases removed from V and 2 bases from J, the gap between germline ends came to 6 bases. The CDR3 loop spans 14 amino acids. CDR1 and CDR2 (germline): KGHSH, LQKENI. Written as DNA, the CDR3 is TGTGCCAGCTCACCAGGGCAAAACACCGGGGAGCTGTTTTTT. Translation: CASSPGQNTGELFF.

This clone has just one count. The rearrangement uses TRBV19 and TRBJ1-5; 9 positions match TRBD1. Trimming at V came to 4 bases and at J to 7 bases, leaving 11 bases not matched to a gene. The CDR3 consists of 16 residues. CDR1 LNHDA and CDR2 SQIVND come from the germline V gene (reference sequence). The CDR3 nucleotides read TGTGCCAGTAGTACGATCGACAGGGGGAACGGACAGCCCCAGCATTTT. This translates into CASSTIDRGNGQPQHF.

The chain employs TRBV11-3 and TRBJ1-2; weak D call: TRBD1 (5 bases). Trimming removed 6 bases at V and 8 bases at J, with 13 bases between. CDR1 and CDR2 (germline): SGHNT, YENEEA. The CDR3 is 12 amino acids. The CDR3 is CASSRGDEGYTF. The CDR3 DNA follows: TGTGCCAGCAGTCGGGGGGACGAGGGCTACACCTTC. Full variable domain (outside the CDR3, taken from reference TRBV11-3 and TRBJ1-2): EAGVVQSPRYKIIEKKQPVAFWCNPISGHNTLYWYLQNLGQGPELLIRYENEEAVDDSQLPKDRFSAERLKGVDSTLKIQPAELGDSAVYLCASSRGDEGYTFGSGTRLTVV.

This sequence joins TRBV7-2 and TRBJ2-2; 10 nucleotides agree with TRBD2. Germline CDR1 is SGHTA and CDR2 is FQGNSA. This CDR3 has 15 residues. The V segment lost 4 bases and the J segment 4 bases; nucleotides outside the gene matches: 3. The CDR3 protein is CASSSGTSVTGELFF. The CDR3 bases are TGTGCCAGCAGCTCCGGGACTAGCGTCACCGGGGAGCTGTTTTTT.

This clone was seen a few times. The V and J genes are TRBV5-6 and TRBJ1-1, with unresolved D. V lost 0 bases to trimming and J lost 8 bases, with 17 bases between them. The germline V gene has CDR1 SGHDT and CDR2 YYEEEE. The CDR3 totals 15 residues. This CDR3 is CASSLAAERLFEAFF. The CDR3 DNA reads as TGTGCCAGCAGCTTGGCCGCAGAACGGCTATTCGAAGCTTTCTTT.

This clone has only one observation. CDR3 loop: CASRSRVSDWGSPLHF. The CDR3 nucleotides read TGTGCCAGCAGGAGCAGGGTATCCGACTGGGGGTCACCCCTCCACTTT. The chain is built from TRBV27 and TRBJ1-6, with D tentatively TRBD1 (5 bases). Trimming cost V 6 bases and J 10 bases, with 22 bases left between them. The CDR3 spans 16 residues. Germline V gene lookup returns CDR1 MNHEY and CDR2 SMNVEV (reference sequence).

V gene TRBV12-5 combines with J gene TRBJ2-6; D gene unclear. Trimming removed 6 bases at V and 4 bases at J, with 10 bases between. CDR3 length: 14 residues. Germline V gene sequence: CDR1 LGHNT, CDR2 FRNRAP. CDR3 protein: CASGSVRGANVLTF. The CDR3 coding sequence is TGTGCTAGTGGGTCCGTGAGAGGGGCCAACGTCCTGACTTTC.

J is TRBJ2-1 and V is TRBV19; TRBD1 might be the D (6 bases). Germline values: CDR1 LNHDA, CDR2 SQIVND (reference sequence). V lost 4 bases to trimming and J lost 0 bases, with 16 bases between them. The CDR3 spans 17 residues. This CDR3 reads CASSTDRRGSSYNEQFF. As DNA, the CDR3 is TGTGCCAGTAGTACAGACAGGAGAGGAAGCTCCTACAATGAGCAGTTCTTC.

This chain links TRBV27 with TRBJ1-5; no firm D call. V gave up 4 bases and J gave up 2 bases, with 9 bases separating them. Per the germline V gene, CDR1 is MNHEY and CDR2 is SMNVEV (reference sequence). This CDR3 comprises 14 residues. The CDR3 DNA sequence: TGTGCCAGCAGTTCCGGATTTGGCAATCAGCCCCAGCATTTT. It is translated as CASSSGFGNQPQHF.

The CDR3, as DNA: TGCGCCAGCAGCCAAGCGGTTAGCTCCTACGAGCAGTACTTC. It encodes CASSQAVSSYEQYF. The chain recombines TRBV5-1 with TRBJ2-7; tentatively, D is TRBD2 (5 bases). CDR3 length: 14 amino acids. The germline V gene has CDR1 SGHRS and CDR2 YFSETQ. Trimming pared 4 bases from V and 0 bases from J, leaving 11 bases between.

This chain uses TRBV9 with TRBJ2-7; TRBD2 matches 8 bases. Per the germline V gene, CDR1 is SGDLS and CDR2 is YYNGEE. J was trimmed by 2 bases and V by 4 bases; bases with no gene match: 11. The CDR3 length is 16 residues. CDR3: CASSPRGSGDTYEQYF. The CDR3 bases are TGTGCCAGCAGCCCACGGGGTAGCGGGGACACCTACGAGCAGTACTTC.

CDR3: CASSLGQGAYEQYF. The CDR3 DNA sequence: TGTGCCAGCAGCTTGGGGCAGGGGGCCTACGAGCAGTACTTC. The chain recombines TRBV5-5 with TRBJ2-7; 7 bases match TRBD1. The V gene's germline CDR1 is SGHKS and CDR2 YYEKEE (reference sequence). The CDR3 loop spans 14 amino acids. The J segment lost 2 bases and the V segment lost 0 bases, leaving 2 bases of the junction unmatched.